This TCR beta chain was observed in a study of long-term antiretroviral therapy in people with HIV (dated by TCRdb to about 2022). Context from the whole study: The earliest samples were collected roughly a decade before the 2015 WHO recommendation for immediate ART, at a time when ART was usually postponed until CD4 counts fell. A retrospective serial study tested whether ART initiation and durable HIV suppression were associated with changes in peripheral blood TRB repertoire composition and diversity. A total of under 250 cryopreserved PBMC samples were contributed to the cohort by 30 adults with confirmed HIV infection, with samples collected serially over a mean of approximately six years (range 1-12). Among the roughly 30 participants with HIV, roughly eleven were female. No cross-contamination during QIAcube processing turned up in test extractions that ran a monoclonal T-cell line alongside some 34 polyclonal samples. Study-level results and caveats: Starting ART was linked to a significant rise in TRB diversity, yet even after long-term ART the diversity remained significantly lower than in transplant donor controls. Compared with controls, HIV repertoires had narrower CDR3 length ranges, and the network structure pointed to an antigen-experienced repertoire that shifted only slightly toward naive after ART. Because pre-ART samples had limited cell numbers, unsorted PBMC were profiled rather than sorted CD4+ and CD8+ T cells. No data were available on ART adherence, viral resistance or therapy changes, limiting inferences about post-ART repertoire changes. The repertoire was dominated across all time points by expanded TRB clones identified before ART initiation, although this dominance was seen to fluctuate and to decrease in many PLHIV after ART. The samples span the years 2004 to 2017, and the ART regimens used at that time may not be as effective as current regimens. Because PBMC availability was limited, only the TCR beta chain was sequenced, with no alpha chain pairing.

Participants were included only if at least one PBMC sample before ART initiation and at least two post-ART samples were available. Every participant with HIV received treatment in the United States of America. Before DNA extraction, cryopreserved samples of 1-10 million PBMC were thawed and washed. At the time of the earliest PBMC sample for each participant with HIV, ages ranged from roughly 23 to 60 years. Per participant, PBMC samples came from 1-4 timepoints prior to ART initiation and 2-8 timepoints following ART initiation, for a median of 7 samples. Serial HIV viral load, CD4+ T-cell count, ART history and demographic data were obtained for every participant. Genomic DNA was extracted from unsorted PBMC with a Qiagen kit on a QIAcube, with processing performed in batches of 12 samples. To note about this clone: Its specific antigen is unknown. One base away there is no much larger clone; base qualities are not given.

The immunoSEQ hsTCRB v3.0 assay was used at survey level resolution to sequence the TRB variable region. The target sequencing depth for TRB was about 40,000-55,000 T-cell genomes per sample. TRB libraries were pooled and sequenced on an Illumina MiSeq using a v3 150-cycle kit. The study's processing was this. Repertoire analysis ran in R within a reproducible Nextflow workflow covering QC, data transformation and analysis. LymphoSeq2, an R package for exploring AIRR-Seq data, was used to implement custom analyses. A handful of samples that yielded fewer than 5000 total TRB sequences were excluded, so that under 200 HIV repertoires were analyzed. Among the roughly 180 retained HIV repertoires, 55 to 60 were collected before ART initiation and under 150 after ART initiation. Repertoires were downsampled to 5000 TRB nucleotide sequences, and summary statistics were averaged over 100 downsampling iterations. The analysis kept only TRB sequences whose CDR3 regions were at least seven amino acids long. Two measures captured diversity: a Shannon entropy-derived clonality score and the Gini coefficient. In repertoire networks, the top 5000 CDR3 amino acid sequences were linked whenever an edit distance of one separated two sequences. GLIPH2 predicted antigen specificity groups and MHC restriction for TRB CDR3 amino acid sequences. Known CMV, EBV, HIV or tissue antigen associations were flagged by matching CDR3 amino acid sequences against VDJdb and McPAS-TCR. Pre-ART, post-ART and control groups were compared with Wilcoxon signed-rank tests and Holm-Bonferroni correction. The clones in this table, taken by TCRdb from immuneACCESS, are in-frame only. Not every clone is retained; where verified, under half of the shortfall comes from an unresolved V gene, and the cause of the rest is unknown. V and J calls and clone size follow that table, whereas D and trimming were derived from the DNA. The sample table shows under 50,000 clones, and about 95% are seen once. The ten largest clonotypes hold 2.2% of the sample.

Spanning cysteine to phenylalanine, the CDR3 consists of 13 amino acids. Solely the CDR3 DNA is kept, with 39 bases framed from the first base. For CDR1 and CDR2, the germline V gene lists SGHNT and YENEEA. At the junction V is shortened by 4 bases and J by 4 bases, with 7 bases in between. The chain is assembled from TRBV11-3 and TRBJ2-2; the D gene cannot be named for sure. Here the sequenced sample was unsorted PBMCs, taken 9 to 9.5 years after starting antiretroviral therapy. This receptor was identified in a man younger than 40 with HIV. The DNA sequence is given as TGTGCCAGCAGCTCACCAGGCACCGGGGAGCTGTTTTTT. The encoded protein is CASSSPGTGELFF.